This record covers a single TCR beta chain. As yet, its antigen is unknown. This CDR3 contains 16 residues. Germline CDR1 reads LGHDT; CDR2 reads YNNKEL (reference sequence). V was shortened by 1 base and J by 2 bases, with 12 bases between the two germline ends. These data belong to a study of T cells after yellow fever vaccination. Study conclusions and caveats: Re-detected after boosting: most primary clones, 96% of CD4 and about 85% of CD8.

MiXCR, applied by TCRdb to the 5' RACE reads, yields one record per CDR3 protein. Of about 350,000 distinct CDR3 sequences detected, approximately 8% appear once; the ten largest clones hold approximately 15%. The sample consisted of PBMCs, taken roughly 45 days after the first yellow fever vaccination. This chain links TRBV3-1 with TRBJ2-1, with D possibly called TRBD1 or TRBD2 (6 bases each). The TCR was taken from a man younger than 30 who received the YFV17D yellow fever vaccine. The CDR3 here is CASSQGLGGTYNEQFF. CDR3 nucleotides: TGTGCCAGCAGCCAAGGGTTGGGGGGCACCTACAATGAGCAGTTCTTC.